The clone carrying this T cell receptor (beta chain) has only one observation. Its antigen is undetermined. The data are from a study of cytotoxic CD8 clonotypes in ibrutinib-treated CLL. The wider study: Averaging across samples gave approximately 250,000 productive templates and 75,000 to 100,000 productive rearrangements.

Study-wide points: Once treatment began, public clonotypes, which were uncommon, contracted or stayed stable. Rising at ibrutinib response, clonality subsequently fell back toward baseline at progression.

A 1 in 200,000 to 1 in 1 million T cell depth was the sequencing target. Assay used: immunoSEQ multiplex PCR; TCRdb lists only in-frame clones, some missing. The table records about 160,000 clones, approximately 80% of them present only once. After removal of 4 bases from V and 4 bases from J, the junction contained 9 bases not matched to a gene. The CDR3 loop spans 17 amino acids. CDR1 is SEHNR and CDR2 is FQNEAQ in the germline V gene (reference sequence). The receptor was derived from a human donor with chronic lymphocytic leukemia. The V and J genes are TRBV7-9 and TRBJ2-1; 11 nucleotides match TRBD2. Source: PBMCs, taken after 12 months of ibrutinib treatment. The CDR3 loop is CASSSRTSGPLYNEQFF. The CDR3 coding sequence is TGTGCCAGCAGCTCGAGGACTAGCGGGCCTCTATACAATGAGCAGTTCTTC.